These 32 T cell receptor beta chains were all obtained from the same sample, sequenced in a study of cytotoxic CD8 clonotypes in ibrutinib-treated CLL. The data were produced by immunoSEQ multiplex PCR, yet TCRdb's version contains in-frame clones alone and is incomplete. The table includes 270,000 or so clones, roughly 76% detected once. The material was PBMCs, obtained at disease progression, from a patient treated with ibrutinib. These receptors were collected from a human donor with chronic lymphocytic leukemia.

V usage is TRBV6-5 and J usage is TRBJ2-3; 12 nucleotides agree with TRBD2. CDR1 and CDR2 (germline): MNHEY, SVGAGI. This CDR3 region has 14 residues. V shed 11 bases, J shed 4 bases, and the junction held 7 bases outside the gene matches. CDR3 in DNA: TGTGCCGCTGCGACTAGCGGGAGCGCAGATACGCAGTATTTT. It yields the protein CAAATSGSADTQYF.

The chain couples TRBV9 to TRBJ2-3, with D maybe TRBD2 (6 bases). CDR3 length equals 17 residues. Germline assignment: CDR1 SGDLS and CDR2 YYNGEE. Trimming removed 0 bases at V and 4 bases at J, with 18 bases between. The CDR3 DNA reads TGTGCCAGCAGCGTAGGGGTGTTGCGGGGAGGATCAGATACGCAGTATTTT. It is translated as CASSVGVLRGGSDTQYF. The whole variable domain, filled in from reference TRBV9 and TRBJ2-3, reads DSGVTQTPKHLITATGQRVTLRCSPRSGDLSVYWYQQSLDQGLQFLIQYYNGEERAKGNILERFSAQQFPDLHSELNLSSLELGDSALYFCASSVGVLRGGSDTQYFGPGTRLTVL.

This chain uses TRBV23-1 with TRBJ2-7; no firm D call. TRBV23-1 is marked as an open reading frame, function uncertain. The CDR3 has 13 residues. V shed 0 bases and J shed 2 bases, with 5 bases lying between them. The CDR3 nucleotides are TGCGCCAGCAGTCAATCGATCCCCTACGAGCAGTACTTC. This translates into CASSQSIPYEQYF.

The V and J genes are TRBV28 and TRBJ2-2; 7 positions agree with TRBD2. CDR1 and CDR2 from the germline V gene are MDHEN and SYDVKM. The CDR3 covers 16 residues. V gave up 7 bases and J gave up 3 bases; unmatched junction bases: 11. Here the CDR3 DNA reads TGTGCCAGCACCTCGAGGGGACTACAACACACCGGGGAGCTGTTTTTT. Translated: CASTSRGLQHTGELFF. The full variable domain, rest sourced from reference TRBV28 and TRBJ2-2, is DVKVTQSSRYLVKRTGEKVFLECVQDMDHENMFWYRQDPGLGLRLIYFSYDVKMKEKGDIPEGYSVSREKKERFSLILESASTNQTSMYLCASTSRGLQHTGELFFGEGSRLTVL.

J is TRBJ2-2 and V is TRBV28; 8 bases line up with TRBD2. CDR3 length equals 16 residues. The germline gives CDR1 MDHEN, CDR2 SYDVKM. Losses at the gene ends were 4 bases for V and 1 base for J; bases not matched to a gene: 5. The CDR3 DNA reads as TGTGCCAGCAGTTATCCGGGACTAGTGAACACCGGGGAGCTGTTTTTT. Residues: CASSYPGLVNTGELFF.

The V gene is TRBV29-1, the J gene TRBJ2-2, with no clear D. The V and J ends lost 6 bases and 1 base respectively, with 6 bases between them. This CDR3 has 12 amino acids. Germline V gives CDR1 SQVTM, CDR2 ANQGSEA. The CDR3: CSVPQNTGELFF. Written as DNA, the CDR3 is TGCAGCGTCCCCCAGAACACCGGGGAGCTGTTTTTT.

The J gene is TRBJ1-2, the V gene TRBV27; TRBD1 is a possible D gene (5 bases). The germline V gene has CDR1 MNHEY and CDR2 SMNVEV (reference sequence). This CDR3 comprises 15 residues. Trimming left V 6 bases short and J 3 bases short, with 17 bases between. This CDR3 is CASSHREGRDYGYTF. The CDR3 nucleotides read TGTGCCAGCAGCCACCGAGAGGGCAGGGACTATGGCTACACCTTC.

The chain carries TRBV27 and TRBJ2-1, with 11 bases matching TRBD1. CDR1 is MNHEY, CDR2 SMNVEV, per germline (reference sequence). The V and J ends lost 5 bases and 9 bases, in that order; junction bases with no gene match: 12. The CDR3 has 16 amino acids. The CDR3 here is CASSLLWDRGTGEQFF. In DNA form, the CDR3 reads TGTGCCAGCAGTCTTCTATGGGACAGGGGGACAGGTGAGCAGTTCTTC.

The chain employs TRBV19 and TRBJ1-1, with D tentatively TRBD1 (6 bases). Germline V gene data show CDR1 as LNHDA and CDR2 as SQIVND (reference sequence). The CDR3 extends over 14 amino acids. The V end lost 6 bases, the J end lost 2 bases, and 13 bases lay between the germline ends. The CDR3 DNA follows: TGTGCCAGTAGCCAGGACAGTACTAACACTGAAGCTTTCTTT. Its protein product is CASSQDSTNTEAFF.

J is TRBJ2-3 and V is TRBV5-6, with 9 bases that match TRBD2. Per the germline V gene, CDR1 is SGHDT and CDR2 is YYEEEE. Trimming cost V 4 bases and J 3 bases; bases outside gene matches: 12. The CDR3 extends over 17 amino acids. CDR3 in amino acids: CASSKVVAGGPTDTQYF. As DNA, the CDR3 is TGTGCCAGCAGCAAGGTCGTCGCGGGAGGGCCGACAGATACGCAGTATTTT.

The rearrangement uses TRBV28 and TRBJ1-2; D gene ambiguous. This CDR3 has 16 residues. Germline CDR1 MDHEN, CDR2 SYDVKM. V dropped 1 base and J dropped 2 bases, with 14 bases sitting between them. CDR3 DNA sequence: TGTGCCAGCAGTTTATCCGGGTCGGCGTTGAACTATGGCTACACCTTC. This sequence encodes CASSLSGSALNYGYTF.

This chain uses TRBV7-9 with TRBJ2-7; 7 bases align to TRBD1. The length of the CDR3 is 16 residues. Losses at the gene ends were 1 base for V and 3 bases for J; bases not matched to a gene: 9. From germline, CDR1 is SEHNR and CDR2 FQNEAQ (reference sequence). The CDR3 loop is CASSLEKGQEYYEQYF. CDR3 DNA sequence: TGTGCCAGCAGCTTAGAGAAAGGACAGGAGTACTACGAGCAGTACTTC.

In DNA form, the CDR3 reads TGCGCCAGCAGCCAAGATTCAGGTTTCTATGGCTACACCTTC. Encoded protein: CASSQDSGFYGYTF. The chain carries TRBV4-1 and TRBJ1-2; D remains ambiguous. V was cut by 0 bases and J by 4 bases, with 9 bases left in between. From germline, CDR1 is MGHRA and CDR2 YSYEKL. The CDR3 is made up of 14 amino acids.

Of note for this clone: Other DNA sequences in this sample translate to the same CDR3. The V and J genes are TRBV28 and TRBJ2-1; D is tentatively TRBD1 or TRBD2 (5 bases each). Germline CDR1 and CDR2: MDHEN and SYDVKM. The CDR3 covers 13 residues. The V end lost 6 bases, the J end lost 4 bases, and 10 bases lay between the germline ends. The CDR3 sequence is CASSRDPYNEQFF. CDR3 in DNA: TGTGCCAGCAGCCGGGACCCTTACAATGAGCAGTTCTTC.

V gene TRBV10-3 combines with J gene TRBJ2-4; 8 bases map to TRBD2. V gave up 3 bases and J gave up 3 bases; unmatched junction bases: 4. Germline V lookup: CDR1 ENHRY, CDR2 SYGVKD. This CDR3 is 15 amino acids long. The CDR3 DNA follows: TGTGCCATCAGTGATAAGCGGGAGAGCAAAAACATTCAGTACTTC. Translated, it gives CAISDKRESKNIQYF.

This chain uses TRBV7-2 with TRBJ1-2, with TRBD1 as a possible D gene (6 bases). The CDR3 totals 13 residues. The germline gives CDR1 SGHTA, CDR2 FQGNSA. With 5 bases removed from V and 4 bases from J, the gap between germline ends came to 11 bases. The chain's CDR3 is CASSTGFAYGYTF. The CDR3 DNA reads as TGTGCCAGCAGCACAGGGTTCGCCTATGGCTACACCTTC.

The chain combines TRBV2 with TRBJ2-3; D is unclear. Trimming took off 1 base at V and 5 bases at J, with 7 bases between the two ends. Germline V CDR1 and CDR2: SNHLY, FYNNEI. The CDR3 loop spans 13 amino acids. CDR3 sequence reads: CASSEVGGDTQYF. The CDR3 DNA reads TGTGCCAGCAGTGAAGTCGGCGGAGATACGCAGTATTTT. The variable domain in full, completed from reference TRBV2 and TRBJ2-3, reads EPEVTQTPSHQVTQMGQEVILRCVPISNHLYFYWYRQILGQKVEFLVSFYNNEISEKSEIFDDQFSVERPDGSNFTLKIRSTKLEDSAMYFCASSEVGGDTQYFGPGTRLTVL.

This clone was found a few times. The chain joins TRBV7-2 to TRBJ2-5, with TRBD2 matching over 7 bases. CDR1 and CDR2 from the germline V gene are SGHTA and FQGNSA. Germline trimming cut 5 bases from V and 4 bases from J; bases unmatched to any gene: 10. The length of the CDR3 is 15 residues. CDR3 sequence: CASSGTSGVGETQYF. CDR3 bases: TGTGCCAGCAGCGGTACGAGCGGGGTGGGAGAGACCCAGTACTTC. The variable domain in full, with the rest retrieved from reference TRBV7-2 and TRBJ2-5, is GAGVSQSPSNKVTEKGKDVELRCDPISGHTALYWYRQSLGQGLEFLIYFQGNSAPDKSGLPSDRFSAERTGGSVSTLTIQRTQQEDSAVYLCASSGTSGVGETQYFGPGTRLLVL.

The V and J genes are TRBV7-2 and TRBJ2-1; 9 bases are shared with TRBD2. V lost 0 bases, J lost 5 bases, and 5 bases stayed unmatched. From germline, CDR1 is SGHTA and CDR2 FQGNSA. The CDR3 loop spans 16 amino acids. In DNA form, the CDR3 reads TGTGCCAGCAGCTTAGCAAGCGGGAGGATTCACAATGAGCAGTTCTTC. Its protein is CASSLASGRIHNEQFF.

This clone was observed a few times. The rearrangement joins TRBV27 to TRBJ2-7, with D tentatively TRBD1 (5 bases). CDR1 is MNHEY and CDR2 is SMNVEV in the germline V gene (reference sequence). V lost 8 bases to trimming and J lost 2 bases, with 16 bases between them. This CDR3 spans 14 amino acids. CDR3 nucleotides: TGTGCCAGCTCCAATCGGGCAGGGCCCTACGAGCAGTACTTC. Its translation is CASSNRAGPYEQYF.

The V call is TRBV13, the J call TRBJ2-1; 13 bases line up with TRBD2. J lost 6 bases, V lost 5 bases, and 7 bases had no gene match. Germline CDR1 PRHDT, CDR2 FYEKMQ (reference sequence). The CDR3 spans 16 residues. The CDR3 region has the DNA TGTGCCAGCAGCGAACAGGGACTAGCGGGGATCAATGAGCAGTTCTTC. Protein product: CASSEQGLAGINEQFF.

In this sample, this clone turned up a few times. This chain connects TRBV10-1 to TRBJ2-5; 7 bases fit TRBD2. V lost 2 bases and J lost 4; bases outside the gene matches: 7. Germline CDR1 reads WNHNN; CDR2 reads SYGVQD (reference sequence). CDR3 length: 15 amino acids. CDR3 residues: CASSERDYPRETQYF. Here the CDR3 DNA reads TGCGCCAGCAGTGAGCGGGACTATCCAAGAGAGACCCAGTACTTC.

The J gene is TRBJ2-3, the V gene TRBV11-2, with D tentatively TRBD2 (6 bases). Per germline, CDR1 SGHAT and CDR2 FQNNGV. The CDR3 has 16 residues. The V gene lost 5 bases and the J gene lost 1 base, with 16 bases spanning the gap. The CDR3 DNA is TGTGCCAGCAGCAACCGGGAGCCGTATCGCACAGATACGCAGTATTTT. Translating gives CASSNREPYRTDTQYF.

The genes are TRBV6-1 and TRBJ2-6; possibly TRBD1 or TRBD2 for D (5 bases each). Per germline, CDR1 MNHNS and CDR2 SASEGT. Trimming left V 3 bases short and J 0 bases short, with 9 bases between. The CDR3 consists of 16 residues. The CDR3 is CASSDEGISGANVLTF. CDR3 bases: TGTGCCAGCAGTGATGAGGGGATCTCTGGGGCCAACGTCCTGACTTTC.

This clone was detected a few times. The genes are TRBV2 and TRBJ1-3; D is uncertain. The CDR3 is 11 residues long. Germline-derived CDR1 and CDR2 are SNHLY and FYNNEI. V was clipped by 8 bases and J by 7 bases, with 9 bases between them. CDR3 nucleotide sequence: TGTGCCAGCCGAAGGTTGAACACCATATATTTT. Amino acid sequence: CASRRLNTIYF.

The V and J genes are TRBV4-1 and TRBJ1-5; 7 bases are shared with TRBD1. Unmatched junction bases numbered 9, after V lost 4 bases and J lost 6 bases. Germline assignment: CDR1 MGHRA and CDR2 YSYEKL. The CDR3 runs 15 residues. In DNA form, the CDR3 reads TGCGCCAGCAGCCTAAGACAGGGAGGGAGTCAGCCCCAGCATTTT. It translates to CASSLRQGGSQPQHF.

The chain links TRBV11-1 to TRBJ1-2; D may be TRBD1 (6 bases). V dropped 5 bases and J dropped 4 bases, with 17 bases sitting between them. Germline CDR1 is SGHAT and CDR2 is FQDESV (reference sequence). This CDR3 contains 15 residues. The CDR3 protein is CASSLAGQLSYGYTF. The CDR3, as DNA: TGTGCCAGCAGCCTCGCTGGACAGCTTAGCTATGGCTACACCTTC.

The chain is built from TRBV27 and TRBJ2-7; TRBD2 matches at 10 bases. The CDR3 runs to 15 residues. J was trimmed by 5 bases and V by 4 bases; bases with no gene match: 8. CDR1 and CDR2 from the germline V gene are MNHEY and SMNVEV (reference sequence). The CDR3, as DNA: TGTGCCAGCAGTTCACTGGGACTAGCGATCCACGAGCAGTACTTC. The encoded protein is CASSSLGLAIHEQYF.

V usage is TRBV27 and J usage is TRBJ1-1; D unresolved. This CDR3 comprises 16 residues. The V end lost 2 bases, the J end lost 1 base, and 14 bases lay between the germline ends. Germline V gene lookup returns CDR1 MNHEY and CDR2 SMNVEV (reference sequence). The CDR3 is CASSLQARLKNTEAFF. The CDR3, as DNA: TGTGCCAGCAGTTTACAGGCCCGACTCAAGAACACTGAAGCTTTCTTT.

The chain links TRBV5-1 to TRBJ2-2, with 8 nucleotides matching TRBD2. The CDR3 length is 15 residues. The V gene end was trimmed by 5 bases and the J gene end by 1 base; junction bases not matched to a gene: 4. Germline-derived CDR1 and CDR2 are SGHRS and YFSETQ. For the CDR3, the DNA is TGCGCCAGCAGTCCCAGCGGGGGGAACACCGGGGAGCTGTTTTTT. The encoded protein is CASSPSGGNTGELFF.

The V gene is TRBV27, the J gene TRBJ1-1; D gene unclear. V was cut by 0 bases and J by 3 bases, with 11 bases left in between. The CDR3 spans 15 residues. Germline V gives CDR1 MNHEY, CDR2 SMNVEV (reference sequence). In DNA, the CDR3 is TGTGCCAGCAGTTTATCAGCGCCCTCGGACACTGAAGCTTTCTTT. This codes for CASSLSAPSDTEAFF.

The V call is TRBV4-1, the J call TRBJ2-7, with D tentatively TRBD2 (5 bases). Deletions cut 4 bases from V and 3 bases from J, with 13 bases between. The CDR3 has 14 residues. Germline assignment: CDR1 MGHRA and CDR2 YSYEKL. CDR3 sequence: CASSPPSLSYEQYF. The CDR3 bases are TGCGCCAGCAGCCCTCCTAGCCTCAGCTACGAGCAGTACTTC.